Reported below is one T cell receptor (beta chain). Only in-frame clones appear in the TCRdb table, and some are missing; sequencing was by immunoSEQ multiplex PCR. The sample has under 40,000 clones, 90% seen once. No glioblastoma patient carried an isocitrate dehydrogenase mutation. The CDR3 covers 13 residues. Germline CDR1 SGHRS, CDR2 YFSETQ. Trimming left V 3 bases short and J 1 base short, with 6 bases between. This record belongs to a study of glioma-infiltrating T cells after dendritic cell vaccination. Study-wide background: Samples are from glioblastoma patients in Phase I and II dendritic cell vaccine trials. Patients received autologous tumor lysate-pulsed dendritic cell vaccination between about 2002 and 2013. Three intradermal dendritic cell vaccine injections were given every two weeks.

The chain employs TRBV5-1 and TRBJ2-3; D remains unclear. The clonotype originates from a human donor with glioblastoma. The sample in question was blood, obtained before dendritic cell vaccination. CDR3 loop: CASSSRGTDTQYF. CDR3 bases: TGCGCCAGCAGCTCCCGGGGCACAGATACGCAGTATTTT.